This record covers a single TCR beta chain. Its cognate antigen has yet to be identified. Per-nucleotide qualities are absent, and no much larger clonotype sits a single base away. The CDR1 and CDR2 encoded by the germline V gene are MGHRA and YSYEKL. Counted from cysteine to phenylalanine, this CDR3 has 13 amino acids. Of the read, only the CDR3 DNA is kept; its 39 bases are in frame from base 1. Deletion took 4 bases off V and 4 bases off J, with a span of 11 bases between the germline ends. Donors were healthy HIV-negative adults with no recently reported acute infections or vaccinations. Every donor was a Caucasian adult residing in Nashville, Tennessee, USA. CD4+ T cells were enriched through magnetic negative selection, after which naive cells were positively selected on CD45RA and the remaining negative fraction served as the memory subset. After blood collection by leukapheresis, PBMCs were isolated using Ficoll-Histopaque density gradient centrifugation and then cryopreserved in the vapor phase of liquid nitrogen. Analytical flow cytometry was used to check the purity and quantity of each magnetically sorted T cell population. From each sorted fraction, genomic DNA was isolated and quantified by UV absorbance on a Nanodrop 2000c.

The source of the sample is a study of shared clonotypes between healthy human individuals (dated by TCRdb to between 2020 and 2021). In terms of the full investigation: A couple of women and three men aged 18 to 49 years were included in the cohort. Libraries were prepared and TCR repertoires were sequenced by different laboratories using diverse techniques, in order to increase sequencing depth and limit assay-specific biases. For each donor, CD4 naive and CD4 memory were each run on three plates, CD8 naive on two plates, and CD8 memory on one plate. To estimate repertoire size and how much clonotype sharing occurs between individuals, the study deeply sequenced the blood TCR repertoires of 5 or 6 healthy adults. Each donor's leukapheresis produced roughly between about 0.9 and 9.5 billion PBMCs.

Summary of the overall study and its limitations: Compared with non-shared clonotypes, the clonotypes found in all four sorted-subset donors had higher generation probabilities. Across four donors, approximately 5% of naive CD4, over 3% of naive CD8, under 2.5% of memory CD4, and approximately 0.4% of memory CD8 clonotypes were shared. Incomplete sequencing was indicated by rarefaction of sorted-subset datasets, despite the large sequencing depth. Naive subsets generally had larger estimated clonotype richness than memory subsets. The genetic and exposure-history diversity represented was limited by the small number of donors. Pairwise subsampling led to the expectation that sequencing depth would affect the degree of clonotype sharing among donors. Only blood was sampled, and tissue TCR repertoires likely differ from those in blood.

TCR CDR3 regions were amplified from genomic DNA by multiplex PCR using the deep immunoSEQ assay. Extracted genomic DNA from each cell subset was spread evenly across all wells of several immunoSEQ 96-well plates, with each plate serving as a replicate. For sorted subsets, roughly 190 ng of genomic DNA, equivalent to tens of thousands of T cell genomes, went into each replicate PCR. Purified libraries were measured with a Qubit 3.0 fluorometer, size-checked on a Bioanalyzer 2100, and measured again with the KAPA Library Quantification kit. Each immunoSEQ 96-well plate was sequenced on its own single-read 150-cycle Illumina NextSeq 550 flow cell. Processing in the source paper ran as follows. Because the immunoSEQ output included only junctional sequences and no quality scores, the filtering could not be the same as the filtering used for full-length reads. To assign V/J genes and CDR3, sequences were annotated using PyIR, a Python wrapper for IgBLAST v1.9, with IMGT germline references. Reads with weak V/J assignments (E-value above 1e-6), missing CDR3, stop codons, out-of-frame junctions, or ambiguous translated residues were removed. A V3J clonotype was defined by an identical inferred V gene, J gene, and CDR3 amino acid sequence. Percentage overlap between repertoires was calculated by dividing the number of shared unique clonotypes by the size of the smaller repertoire. Richness of each repertoire was evaluated using RTK rarefaction, the Chao1 estimator, and Recon v2.1 estimates of unobserved clonotypes. For all TCRbeta clonotypes obtained by the gDNA method from a handful of donors, generation probabilities were computed with OLGA. TCRdb limited this immuneACCESS table to in-frame rearrangements with V and J called. A share of clones is missing; checked studies link under half to unresolved V genes, and the rest is unexplained. For V, J and clone size, that table is used; D and trimming come from the DNA. This sample lists roughly 1 million clones; 65% to 80% were detected once. Approximately 1.3% of the sample rests with the top ten.

The clonotype was recovered from a young man in good health. The sequenced material came from memory CD4+ T cells sorted from blood. What the cell subset or site label conveys for this sample: CD45RA-negative fraction. The rearrangement combines TRBV4-1 with TRBJ2-7, and TRBD2 may be the D gene, going by 6 matching bases. The CDR3 region: CASSLDGSYEQYF. The nucleotide sequence reads TGCGCCAGCAGCCTCGACGGGAGTTACGAGCAGTACTTC.